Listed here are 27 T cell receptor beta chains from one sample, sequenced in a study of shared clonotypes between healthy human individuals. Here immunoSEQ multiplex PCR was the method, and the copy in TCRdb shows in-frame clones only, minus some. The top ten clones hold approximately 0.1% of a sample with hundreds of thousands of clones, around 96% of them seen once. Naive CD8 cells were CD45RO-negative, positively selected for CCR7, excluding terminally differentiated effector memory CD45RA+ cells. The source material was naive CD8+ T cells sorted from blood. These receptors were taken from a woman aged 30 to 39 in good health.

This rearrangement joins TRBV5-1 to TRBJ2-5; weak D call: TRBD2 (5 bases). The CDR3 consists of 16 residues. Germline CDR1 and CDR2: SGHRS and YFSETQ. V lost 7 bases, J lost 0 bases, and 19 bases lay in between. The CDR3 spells CASGKGDAAYQETQYF. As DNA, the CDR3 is TGCGCCAGCGGCAAGGGAGACGCCGCGTACCAAGAGACCCAGTACTTC.

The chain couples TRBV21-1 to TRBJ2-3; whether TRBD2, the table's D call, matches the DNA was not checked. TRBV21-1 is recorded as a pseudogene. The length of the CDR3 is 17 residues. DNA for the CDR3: TGTGCCAGCAGCAAAGGAGCTAGCGGGAGTTGCACAGATACGCAGTATTTT. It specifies CASSKGASGSCTDTQYF.

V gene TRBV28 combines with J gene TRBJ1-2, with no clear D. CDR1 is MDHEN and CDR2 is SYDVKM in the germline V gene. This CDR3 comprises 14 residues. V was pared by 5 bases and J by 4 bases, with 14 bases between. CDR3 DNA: TGTGCCAGCAGTCCCCGTTCACTGGCCTATGGCTACACCTTC. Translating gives CASSPRSLAYGYTF.

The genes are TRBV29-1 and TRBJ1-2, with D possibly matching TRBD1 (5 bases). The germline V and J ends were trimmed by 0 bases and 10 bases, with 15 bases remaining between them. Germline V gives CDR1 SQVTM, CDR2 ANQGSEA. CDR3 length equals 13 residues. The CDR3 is CSVEDRGRDHYTF. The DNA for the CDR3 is TGCAGCGTTGAAGATCGGGGCAGGGACCACTACACCTTC. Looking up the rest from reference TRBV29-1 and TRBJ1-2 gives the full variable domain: SAVISQKPSRDICQRGTSLTIQCQVDSQVTMMFWYRQQPGQSLTLIATANQGSEATYESGFVIDKFPISRPNLTFSTLTVSNMSPEDSSIYLCSVEDRGRDHYTFGSGTRLTVV.

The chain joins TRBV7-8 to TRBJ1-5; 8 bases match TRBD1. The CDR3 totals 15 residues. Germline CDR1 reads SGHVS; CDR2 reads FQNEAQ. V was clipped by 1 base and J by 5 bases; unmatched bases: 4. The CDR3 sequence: CASSLGGQVDQPQHF. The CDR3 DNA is TGTGCCAGCAGCTTAGGGGGACAGGTGGATCAGCCCCAGCATTTT.

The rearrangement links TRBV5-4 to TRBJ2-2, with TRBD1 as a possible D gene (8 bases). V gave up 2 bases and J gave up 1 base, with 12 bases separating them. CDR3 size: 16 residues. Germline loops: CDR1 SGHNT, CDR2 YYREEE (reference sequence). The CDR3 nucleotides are TGTGCCAGCAGCTTACAGGGGGGGAAGAACACCGGGGAGCTGTTTTTT. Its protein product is CASSLQGGKNTGELFF.

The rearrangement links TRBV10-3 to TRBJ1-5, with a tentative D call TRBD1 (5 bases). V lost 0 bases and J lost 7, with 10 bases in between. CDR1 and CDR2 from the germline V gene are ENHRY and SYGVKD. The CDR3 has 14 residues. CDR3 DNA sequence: TGTGCCATCAGTGAGTCGGAGGGGCCCCAGCCCCAGCATTTT. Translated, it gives CAISESEGPQPQHF.

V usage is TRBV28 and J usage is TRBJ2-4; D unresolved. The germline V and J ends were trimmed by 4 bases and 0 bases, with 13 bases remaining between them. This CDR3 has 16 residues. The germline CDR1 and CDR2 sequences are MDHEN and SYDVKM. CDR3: CASSSVGPLAKNIQYF. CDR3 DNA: TGTGCCAGCAGTTCAGTCGGTCCGCTAGCCAAAAACATTCAGTACTTC.

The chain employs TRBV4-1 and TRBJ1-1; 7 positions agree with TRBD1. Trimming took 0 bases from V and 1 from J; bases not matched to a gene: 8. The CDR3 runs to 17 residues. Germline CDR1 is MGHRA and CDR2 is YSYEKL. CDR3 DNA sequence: TGCGCCAGCAGCCAAGATACGCCAGGGGGGGGGAACACTGAAGCTTTCTTT. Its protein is CASSQDTPGGGNTEAFF.

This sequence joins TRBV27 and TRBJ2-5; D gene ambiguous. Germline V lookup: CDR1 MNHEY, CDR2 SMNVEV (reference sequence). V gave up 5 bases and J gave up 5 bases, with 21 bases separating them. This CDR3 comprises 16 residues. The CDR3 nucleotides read TGTGCCAGCAGTCATAGGTTGATCGGGCCTGGGGAGACCCAGTACTTC. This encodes CASSHRLIGPGETQYF.

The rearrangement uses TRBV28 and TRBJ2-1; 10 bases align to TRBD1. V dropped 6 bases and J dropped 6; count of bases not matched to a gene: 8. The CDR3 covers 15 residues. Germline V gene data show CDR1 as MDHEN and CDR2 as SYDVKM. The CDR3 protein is CASRNRDRGSNEQFF. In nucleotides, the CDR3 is TGTGCCAGCAGAAACCGGGACAGGGGATCCAATGAGCAGTTCTTC.

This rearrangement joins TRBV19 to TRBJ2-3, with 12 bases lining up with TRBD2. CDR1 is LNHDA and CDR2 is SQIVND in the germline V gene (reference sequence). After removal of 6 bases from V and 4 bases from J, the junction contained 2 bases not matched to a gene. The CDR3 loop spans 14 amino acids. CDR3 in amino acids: CASRGLAGPDTQYF. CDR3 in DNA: TGTGCCAGTAGGGGACTAGCGGGTCCAGATACGCAGTATTTT.

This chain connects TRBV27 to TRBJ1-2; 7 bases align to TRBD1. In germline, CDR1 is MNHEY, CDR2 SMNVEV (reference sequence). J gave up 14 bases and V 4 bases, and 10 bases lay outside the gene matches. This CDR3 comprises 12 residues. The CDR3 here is CASSYLDREATF. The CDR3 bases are TGTGCCAGCAGTTATCTAGACAGGGAGGCAACCTTC.

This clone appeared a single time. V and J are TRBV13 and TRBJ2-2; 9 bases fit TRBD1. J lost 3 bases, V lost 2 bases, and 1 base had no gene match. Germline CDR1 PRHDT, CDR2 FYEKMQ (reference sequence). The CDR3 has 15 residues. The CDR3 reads CASSLNRGHTGELFF. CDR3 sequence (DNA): TGTGCCAGCAGCTTAAACAGGGGGCACACCGGGGAGCTGTTTTTT.

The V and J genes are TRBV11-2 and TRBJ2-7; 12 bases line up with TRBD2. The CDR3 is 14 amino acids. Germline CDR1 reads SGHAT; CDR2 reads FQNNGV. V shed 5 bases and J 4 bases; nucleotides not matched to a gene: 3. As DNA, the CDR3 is TGTGCCAGCAGCGCCCTAGCGGGAGGGTACGAGCAGTACTTC. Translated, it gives CASSALAGGYEQYF.

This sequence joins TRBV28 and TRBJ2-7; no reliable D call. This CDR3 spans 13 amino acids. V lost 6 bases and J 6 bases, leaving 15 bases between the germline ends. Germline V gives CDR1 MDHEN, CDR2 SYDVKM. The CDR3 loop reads CASRPNSLSEQYF. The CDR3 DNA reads TGTGCCAGCAGACCTAATTCTCTGTCCGAGCAGTACTTC.

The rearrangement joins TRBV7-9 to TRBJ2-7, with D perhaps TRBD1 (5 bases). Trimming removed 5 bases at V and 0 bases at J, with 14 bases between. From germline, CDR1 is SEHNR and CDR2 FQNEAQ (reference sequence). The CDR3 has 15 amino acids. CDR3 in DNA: TGTGCCAGCAGCGCTGGACAATCAAACTCCTACGAGCAGTACTTC. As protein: CASSAGQSNSYEQYF.

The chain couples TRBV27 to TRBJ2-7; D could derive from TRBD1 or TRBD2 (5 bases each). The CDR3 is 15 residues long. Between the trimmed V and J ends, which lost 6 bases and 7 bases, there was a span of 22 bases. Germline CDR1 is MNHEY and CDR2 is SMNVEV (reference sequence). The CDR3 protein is CASSLGPGAPLEQYF. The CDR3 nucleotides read TGTGCCAGCAGCCTTGGCCCCGGGGCTCCCTTGGAGCAGTACTTC.

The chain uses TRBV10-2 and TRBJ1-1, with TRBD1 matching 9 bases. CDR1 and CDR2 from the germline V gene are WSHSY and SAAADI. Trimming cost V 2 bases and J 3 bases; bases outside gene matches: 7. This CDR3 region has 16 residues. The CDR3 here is CASSERGQGMHTEAFF. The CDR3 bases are TGCGCCAGCAGTGAGCGAGGACAGGGGATGCACACTGAAGCTTTCTTT.

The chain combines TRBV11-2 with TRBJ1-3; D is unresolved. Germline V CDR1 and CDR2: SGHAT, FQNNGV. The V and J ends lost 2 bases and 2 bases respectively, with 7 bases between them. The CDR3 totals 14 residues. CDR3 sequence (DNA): TGTGCCAGCAGCTTAACATTTACTGGAAACACCATATATTTT. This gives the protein CASSLTFTGNTIYF.

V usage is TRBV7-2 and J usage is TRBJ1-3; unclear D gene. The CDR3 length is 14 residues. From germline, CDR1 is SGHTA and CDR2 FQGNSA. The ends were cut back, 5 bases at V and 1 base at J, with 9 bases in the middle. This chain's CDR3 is CASSPVGSGNTIYF. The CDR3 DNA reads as TGTGCCAGCAGCCCGGTGGGGTCTGGAAACACCATATATTTT.

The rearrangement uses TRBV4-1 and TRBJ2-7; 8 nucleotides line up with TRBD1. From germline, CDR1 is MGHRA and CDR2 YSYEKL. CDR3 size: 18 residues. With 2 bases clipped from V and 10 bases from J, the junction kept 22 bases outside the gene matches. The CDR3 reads CASSQFPGLARKGTGQYF. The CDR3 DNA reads TGCGCCAGCAGCCAATTCCCGGGCCTAGCTCGGAAGGGGACAGGACAGTACTTC.

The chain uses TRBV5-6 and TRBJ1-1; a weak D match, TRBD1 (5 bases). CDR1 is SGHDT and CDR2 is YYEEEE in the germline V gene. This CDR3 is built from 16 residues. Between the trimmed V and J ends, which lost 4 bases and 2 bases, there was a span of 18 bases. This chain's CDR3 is CASSNGGSRKNTEAFF. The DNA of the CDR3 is TGTGCCAGCAGCAATGGGGGGAGTAGGAAAAACACTGAAGCTTTCTTT.

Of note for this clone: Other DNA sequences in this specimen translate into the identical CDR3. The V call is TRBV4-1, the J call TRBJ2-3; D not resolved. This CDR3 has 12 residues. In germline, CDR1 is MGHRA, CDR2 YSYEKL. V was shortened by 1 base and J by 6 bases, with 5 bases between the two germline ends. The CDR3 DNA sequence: TGCGCCAGCAGCCAAGCGGTGGATACGCAGTATTTT. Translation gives CASSQAVDTQYF.

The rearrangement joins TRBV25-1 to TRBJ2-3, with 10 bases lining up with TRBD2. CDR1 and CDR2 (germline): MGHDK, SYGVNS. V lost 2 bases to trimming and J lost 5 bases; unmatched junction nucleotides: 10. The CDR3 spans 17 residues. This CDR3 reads CASSEVSSGRNEDTQYF. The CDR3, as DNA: TGTGCCAGCAGTGAAGTCTCTAGCGGGAGAAATGAAGATACGCAGTATTTT. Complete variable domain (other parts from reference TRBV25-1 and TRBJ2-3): EADIYQTPRYLVIGTGKKITLECSQTMGHDKMYWYQQDPGMELHLIHYSYGVNSTEKGDLSSESTVSRIRTEHFPLTLESARPSHTSQYLCASSEVSSGRNEDTQYFGPGTRLTVL.

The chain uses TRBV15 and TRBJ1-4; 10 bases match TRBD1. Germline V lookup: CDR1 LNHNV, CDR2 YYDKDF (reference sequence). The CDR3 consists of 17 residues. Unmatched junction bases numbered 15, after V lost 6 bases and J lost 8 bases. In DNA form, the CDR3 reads TGTGCCACCAGAGGTCGAGACCGGGACAGGGGTGGGGAAAAACTGTTTTTT. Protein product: CATRGRDRDRGGEKLFF.

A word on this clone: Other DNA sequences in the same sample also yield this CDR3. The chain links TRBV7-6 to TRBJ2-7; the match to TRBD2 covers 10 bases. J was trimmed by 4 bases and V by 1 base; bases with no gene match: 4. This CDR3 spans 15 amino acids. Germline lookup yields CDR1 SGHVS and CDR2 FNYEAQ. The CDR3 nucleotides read TGTGCCAGCAGCTTAGAACTAGCGGGAACATACGAGCAGTACTTC. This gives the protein CASSLELAGTYEQYF.